Listed here are 25 T cell receptor beta chains from one sample, sequenced in a study of CD8+ T cells in alopecia areata. CD4, CD8alpha, NKG2D, NKG2ACE and other markers were used to sort pooled cutaneous lymph node cells. Extracted RNA was reverse transcribed into cDNA, the sequencing template. TCRdb keeps only in-frame clones here, not all; method: immunoSEQ multiplex PCR. The sample has approximately 300,000 clones, none seen only once. Sample: CD4+ T cells sorted from a lymph node. The receptors here all came from a C3H/HeJ mouse with alopecia areata. Strain MHC haplotype: H2-k.

Only a few counts were recorded for this clone. Gene names are mouse gene names. The CDR3 extends 4 residues past the end of the read, so its final part is completed from the germline J gene. V and J are TRBV13-1 and TRBJ2-3, with 7 bases lining up with TRBD2. This CDR3 contains 15 residues. Trimming at V came to 5 bases and at J to 1 base, leaving 7 bases not matched to a gene. The germline V gene encodes CDR1 NSHNY and CDR2 SYGAGN. The CDR3 protein is CASRMGGGGAETLYF. The CDR3 bases that were read are TGTGCCAGCAGGATGGGGGGAGGGGGTGCAGAA.

This clone was seen a handful of times. All gene names here are mouse names. The read ends 4 residues before the CDR3 terminus; that terminus is restored from the germline J gene. V is TRBV13-1 and J is TRBJ2-3, with a weak D call TRBD1 (6 bases). The CDR3 runs 16 residues. The ends were cut back, 1 base at V and 0 bases at J, with 12 bases in the middle. Germline CDR1 and CDR2: NSHNY and SYGAGN. The covered CDR3 bases are TGTGCCAGCAGTGATTGGGACAAATCTAGTGCAGAA. Its translation is CASSDWDKSSAE. The whole CDR3 sequence reads CASSDWDKSSAETLYF.

Of note for this clone: The germline and genes are mouse ones. The read stops 4 residues short of the end of the CDR3; the missing end is completed from the germline J gene. This chain uses TRBV1 with TRBJ2-1; 7 bases are shared with TRBD2. The CDR3 contains 14 residues. CDR1 is NSQYPW and CDR2 is LRSPGD in the germline V gene (reference sequence). Losses at the gene ends were 4 bases for V and 3 bases for J; bases not matched to a gene: 3. The covered CDR3 bases are TGCACCTGCAGTGATGGACTGGTCTATGCT. This gives the protein CTCSDGLVYA. The entire CDR3 protein is CTCSDGLVYAEQFF.

Worth noting for this clone: Germline and genes: mouse. The read terminates 4 residues before the CDR3 end, so the remaining end is supplied by the germline J gene. The same CDR3 arises from other DNA sequences in this sample as well. V is TRBV5 and J is TRBJ1-1, with 7 bases aligning to TRBD1. This CDR3 region has 15 residues. V trimming: 0 bases; J trimming: 0 bases; junction bases outside the gene matches: 1. Per germline, CDR1 LGHNA and CDR2 YNLKQL (reference sequence). The DNA read from the CDR3 is TGTGCCAGCAGCCAAGACGGGACAGCAAACACA. Translated, it gives CASSQDGTANT. The complete CDR3 reads CASSQDGTANTEVFF.

This clone showed up many times. Mouse gene names and germline throughout. CDR3 loop: CASSADRDTQYF. The DNA read from the CDR3 is TGTGCCAGCAGTGCGGACAGGGAC. The chain recombines TRBV19 with TRBJ2-5; 7 positions match TRBD1. The read stops 4 residues short of the end of the CDR3; the missing end is completed from the germline J gene. The CDR3 consists of 12 residues. Germline V gives CDR1 FNHDT, CDR2 SITEND (reference sequence).

Of note for this clone: Genes and germline come from the mouse. The CDR3 end lies 4 residues beyond the end of the read and is filled in from the germline J gene. Other DNA sequences of this sample code for an identical CDR3. This chain links TRBV19 with TRBJ2-7, with TRBD2 identical over 11 bases. Germline CDR1 is FNHDT and CDR2 is SITEND (reference sequence). The CDR3 is 13 amino acids. The CDR3 protein is CASRDWGGYEQYF. The part of the CDR3 DNA that was read is TGTGCCAGCAGAGACTGGGGGGGATAT.

In this sample, this clone turned up a few times. Genes here carry mouse names. The sequenced fragment ends 4 residues before the CDR3 boundary, so the rest is inferred from the germline J gene. The chain is built from TRBV31 and TRBJ2-3, with 11 positions matching TRBD2. There are 16 residues in the CDR3. V shed 1 base and J 0 bases; nucleotides not matched to a gene: 3. Germline V gene data show CDR1 as GKSSPN and CDR2 as SITVG. The CDR3 loop reads CAWSPTGGGSAETLYF. Incomplete CDR3 DNA: TGTGCCTGGAGTCCGACTGGGGGGGGTAGTGCAGAA.

A remark on this clone: Here the gene names and germline are mouse. The observed sequence ends 4 residues before the CDR3 terminus, with the missing tail filled in from the germline J gene. The chain uses TRBV13-2 and TRBJ2-3, with 8 bases aligning to TRBD1. The CDR3 is 14 amino acids. CDR1 and CDR2 (germline): NNHNN, SYGAGS (reference sequence). V gave up 0 bases and J gave up 3 bases; unmatched junction bases: 0. CDR3 region: CASGDGDRAETLYF. The covered CDR3 bases are TGTGCCAGCGGTGATGGGGACAGGGCAGAA.

This clone was observed a handful of times. All gene names here are mouse names. The sequenced fragment ends 4 residues before the CDR3 boundary, so the rest is inferred from the germline J gene. The rearrangement links TRBV17 to TRBJ2-5; 13 nucleotides match TRBD2. Germline loops: CDR1 MNHDT, CDR2 YYDKIL. This CDR3 is built from 17 residues. With 0 bases clipped from V and 2 bases from J, the junction kept 2 bases outside the gene matches. The covered CDR3 bases are TGTGCTAGCAGTAGAGAGGGACTGGGGGGGTTCCAAGAC. This sequence encodes CASSREGLGGFQD. In full, the CDR3 is CASSREGLGGFQDTQYF.

Notes on this clone: Gene names and germline refer to mouse. The read terminates 4 residues ahead of where the CDR3 ends, so the germline J gene completes it. The chain uses TRBV31 and TRBJ1-1, with a tentative D call TRBD1 (5 bases). The CDR3 length is 13 residues. Between the trimmed V and J ends, which lost 4 bases and 0 bases, there was a span of 9 bases. CDR1 is GKSSPN, CDR2 SITVG, per germline. CDR3 DNA, as far as it was read: TGTGCCTGGACCGGACAAGCAAACACA. Translation gives CAWTGQANT. The CDR3 in its entirety is CAWTGQANTEVFF.

Notes on this clone: The genes and germline here are from mouse. The read falls 4 residues short of the CDR3 end, and the missing part is taken from the germline J gene. Other DNA sequences in the same sample also yield this CDR3. The chain has TRBV31 and TRBJ2-5; the match to TRBD2 covers 7 bases. This CDR3 is built from 14 residues. Germline-derived CDR1 and CDR2 are GKSSPN and SITVG. J was trimmed by 1 base and V by 3 bases; bases with no gene match: 4. CDR3 DNA (partial): TGTGCCTGGAGCCGACTGGGAGACCAAGAC. Encoded protein: CAWSRLGDQD. The whole CDR3 sequence is CAWSRLGDQDTQYF.

The sample holds a few counts of this clone. Gene and germline names: mouse. The sequence runs out 4 residues before the end of the CDR3; the remainder is reconstructed from the germline J gene. The genes are TRBV17 and TRBJ2-1; 8 nucleotides agree with TRBD2. Per the germline V gene, CDR1 is MNHDT and CDR2 is YYDKIL. The junction had 4 bases not matched to a gene; V was cut back by 0 bases and J by 3 bases. The CDR3 is made up of 16 amino acids. Here the CDR3 reads CASSRDWGDLYAEQFF. CDR3 DNA, as far as it was read: TGTGCTAGCAGTAGAGACTGGGGGGACCTCTATGCT.

This clone was recorded a few times. Gene names follow the mouse nomenclature. The CDR3 is cut off 4 residues early in the read; its end comes from the germline J gene. The same CDR3 also results from other DNA sequences found in this sample. This chain connects TRBV13-3 to TRBJ1-1; 7 bases agree with TRBD1. Per the germline V gene, CDR1 is NNHDY and CDR2 is SYVADS. V lost 2 bases and J lost 0; bases outside the gene matches: 4. The CDR3 length is 15 residues. The sequenced part of the CDR3 DNA is TGTGCCAGCAGTGAACGACAGGGTGCAAACACA. Its translation is CASSERQGANT. Given in full, the CDR3 is CASSERQGANTEVFF.

A word on this clone: Gene and germline names: mouse. The read gets to within 4 residues of the CDR3 end, and the germline J gene fills in the rest. This sequence joins TRBV13-1 and TRBJ2-7, with 9 nucleotides matching TRBD2. The CDR3 length is 14 residues. V shed 3 bases, J shed 0 bases, and the junction held 1 base outside the gene matches. Germline V gene sequence: CDR1 NSHNY, CDR2 SYGAGN. The CDR3 spells CASSGTGDSYEQYF. The CDR3 bases that were read are TGTGCCAGCAGTGGGACTGGGGACTCCTAT.

Remarks on this clone: Each gene name is a mouse one. The CDR3 goes on 4 residues after the read ends, and that part is filled in from the germline J gene. This sequence joins TRBV12-1 and TRBJ1-2; D may be TRBD1 (5 bases). V dropped 4 bases and J dropped 0 bases, with 8 bases sitting between them. The CDR3 has 13 amino acids. In germline, CDR1 is SGHSN, CDR2 HYEKVE. The CDR3: CASSAGTNSDYTF. The CDR3 DNA, read in part, is TGTGCCAGCTCGGCAGGGACAAACTCC.

Regarding this clone: All gene names here are mouse names. The read is 4 residues too short to cover the CDR3 end, so that end is filled in from the germline J gene. This chain joins TRBV5 and TRBJ2-7; TRBD2 matches at 11 bases. The CDR3 has 14 amino acids. V was clipped by 5 bases and J by 2 bases; unmatched bases: 2. Germline CDR1 reads LGHNA; CDR2 reads YNLKQL (reference sequence). The CDR3 bases that were read are TGTGCCAGCAGCACGACTGGGGGGGCCTAT. It yields the protein CASSTTGGAY. From start to end, the CDR3 is CASSTTGGAYEQYF.

This clone was seen a few times. Gene names are mouse gene names. The read terminates 4 residues ahead of where the CDR3 ends, so the germline J gene completes it. This chain connects TRBV19 to TRBJ1-1; 8 nucleotides align to TRBD1. The J segment lost 1 base and the V segment lost 5 bases, leaving 4 bases of the junction unmatched. The CDR3 runs 14 residues. Germline assignment: CDR1 FNHDT and CDR2 SITEND (reference sequence). The CDR3 loop is CASRPTGGNTEVFF. CDR3 DNA, as far as it was read: TGTGCCAGCAGACCAACAGGGGGAAACACA.

About this clone itself: Each gene name is a mouse one. Read data end 3 residues before the CDR3 end; the end is taken from the germline J gene. The sample has other DNA sequences that encode this CDR3 too. The chain combines TRBV19 with TRBJ1-6; D gene ambiguous. TRBJ1-6 is an open reading frame, and its role is uncertain. Trimming left V 1 base short and J 10 bases short, with 9 bases between. The CDR3 consists of 13 residues. Germline V gives CDR1 FNHDT, CDR2 SITEND (reference sequence). CDR3 loop: CASSIRGGSPLYF. The covered CDR3 bases are TGTGCCAGCAGTATACGAGGAGGGTCGCCC.

Remarks on this clone: Gene names denote mouse genes. CDR3 DNA, as far as it was read: TGTGCCAGCGGCGTGACAGGGGAC. Its translation is CASGVTGD. The whole CDR3 protein is CASGVTGDTQYF. V gene TRBV13-2 combines with J gene TRBJ2-5; 7 bases are shared with TRBD1. The read comes to an end 4 residues before the CDR3 does, leaving the germline J gene to fill in the end. This CDR3 contains 12 residues. Germline V gene sequence: CDR1 NNHNN, CDR2 SYGAGS (reference sequence).

This clone was detected a few times. The gene symbols are mouse symbols. The sequenced fragment ends 4 residues before the CDR3 boundary, so the rest is inferred from the germline J gene. The chain combines TRBV19 with TRBJ2-4, with 7 bases lining up with TRBD1. CDR1 is FNHDT and CDR2 is SITEND in the germline V gene (reference sequence). The CDR3 extends over 16 amino acids. After removal of 0 bases from V and 0 bases from J, the junction contained 4 bases not matched to a gene. CDR3 sequence reads: CASSIAGTASQNTLYF. CDR3 bases read: TGTGCCAGCAGTATAGCCGGGACAGCTAGTCAAAAC. Based on the CDR3 plus reference TRBV19 and TRBJ2-4, the full variable domain is GGIITQTPKFLIGQEGQKLTLKCQQNFNHDTMYWYRQDSGKGLRLIYYSITENDLQKGDLSEGYDASREKKSSFSLTVTSAQKNEMAVFLCASSIAGTASQNTLYFGAGTRLSVL.

Of note for this clone: Gene names denote mouse genes. The observed sequence ends 4 residues before the CDR3 terminus, with the missing tail filled in from the germline J gene. The V and J genes are TRBV24 and TRBJ2-3, with TRBD2 identical over 8 bases. This CDR3 region has 14 residues. The V gene's germline CDR1 is KGHTA and CDR2 FRNEEI. CDR3 residues: CASSLGGAGETLYF. Incomplete CDR3 DNA: TGTGCCAGCAGTCTGGGGGGGGCGGGAGAA.

This clone was counted a few times. The gene symbols are mouse symbols. The read stops 4 residues short of the end of the CDR3; the missing end is completed from the germline J gene. The rearrangement uses TRBV19 and TRBJ2-7; maybe TRBD1 (6 bases). The CDR3 has 15 amino acids. The germline CDR1 and CDR2 sequences are FNHDT and SITEND (reference sequence). CDR3 sequence reads: CASSISGTKHYEQYF. The CDR3 DNA, read in part, is TGTGCCAGCAGTATATCCGGGACAAAACATTAT.

This clone was recorded a few times. Germline and genes here are mouse. Read sequence stops 4 residues before the CDR3 end, and the germline J gene provides the missing end. J is TRBJ1-1 and V is TRBV19; the match to TRBD1 covers 11 bases. V dropped 5 bases and J dropped 0; count of bases not matched to a gene: 0. The length of the CDR3 is 14 residues. Looked up from germline, CDR1 is FNHDT and CDR2 is SITEND (reference sequence). The sequenced part of the CDR3 DNA is TGTGCCAGCAGGGACAGGGGGCCAAACACA. The encoded protein is CASRDRGPNT. The entire CDR3 sequence reads CASRDRGPNTEVFF.

This clone has a handful of counts. Gene labels here are mouse ones. The CDR3 end falls 4 residues outside the read, so it is completed with the germline J gene. This chain links TRBV13-1 with TRBJ2-7; 7 bases line up with TRBD2. Germline V lookup: CDR1 NSHNY, CDR2 SYGAGN. After removal of 0 bases from V and 0 bases from J, the junction contained 0 bases not matched to a gene. The CDR3 is 14 residues long. The covered CDR3 bases are TGTGCCAGCAGTGATGTGGGGGGCTCCTAT. The encoded protein is CASSDVGGSY. The CDR3 in its entirety is CASSDVGGSYEQYF.

Points on this clone: The gene names here belong to mouse. From the germline J gene comes the end of the CDR3, since the read stops 4 residues before it. The chain links TRBV5 to TRBJ2-7; D is possibly TRBD1 (6 bases). This CDR3 comprises 13 residues. Looked up from germline, CDR1 is LGHNA and CDR2 is YNLKQL (reference sequence). This chain's CDR3 is CASSQRGQYEQYF. The sequenced part of the CDR3 DNA is TGTGCCAGCAGCCAAAGGGGACAATAT.